The rows below give T cell receptor beta chains drawn from one sample of a study of shared clonotypes between healthy human individuals. This table comes from immunoSEQ multiplex PCR, and its TCRdb copy is limited to in-frame clones, with some not included. The profile shows a few hundred thousand clones, around 78% of them singletons. The material sequenced was PBMCs. These receptors were obtained from a woman aged 40 to 50 in good health. Some clones in this sample may be carry-over from other donors' samples. CDR3s include the opening cysteine and the closing phenylalanine or tryptophan. Each record gives: D gene, clone size, J gene, V gene, CDR3 protein, CDR3 DNA. D genes are given only for firm matches. Not every row has a clone size; where given, it reads once, few, many or a size class.

d_call: TRBD1
clone_size: NA
j_call: TRBJ2-7
v_call: TRBV11-2
cdr3_aa: CASSLRRGGTGSYEQYF
cdr3_nt: TGTGCCAGCAGCTTAAGAAGGGGGGGGACAGGGAGTTACGAGCAGTACTTC

d_call: TRBD1
clone_size: NA
j_call: TRBJ1-3
v_call: TRBV29-1
cdr3_aa: CSVTTGVFAGNTIYF
cdr3_nt: TGCAGCGTTACCACAGGGGTCTTTGCTGGAAACACCATATATTTT

d_call: NA
clone_size: few
j_call: TRBJ1-5
v_call: TRBV19
cdr3_aa: CASSTERGGPQHF
cdr3_nt: TGTGCCAGTAGCACTGAGCGGGGGGGGCCCCAGCATTTT

d_call: NA
clone_size: NA
j_call: TRBJ1-6
v_call: TRBV4-1
cdr3_aa: CASSQDWRQVNSPLHF
cdr3_nt: TGCGCCAGCAGCCAAGATTGGAGACAGGTGAATTCACCCCTCCACTTT

d_call: TRBD1
clone_size: NA
j_call: TRBJ1-2
v_call: TRBV19
cdr3_aa: CASSIPGQANTF
cdr3_nt: TGTGCCAGTAGTATCCCTGGACAGGCGAACACCTTC

d_call: NA
clone_size: few
j_call: TRBJ1-1
v_call: TRBV21-1
cdr3_aa: CAHKERQGPQVMDTEAFF
cdr3_nt: TGTGCCCACAAGGAAAGGCAGGGGCCACAAGTAATGGACACTGAAGCTTTCTTT

d_call: NA
clone_size: NA
j_call: TRBJ1-6
v_call: TRBV10-2
cdr3_aa: CASSESWGGNSPLHF
cdr3_nt: TGCGCCAGCAGTGAGTCATGGGGTGGTAATTCACCCCTCCACTTT

d_call: NA
clone_size: NA
j_call: TRBJ1-2
v_call: TRBV7-2
cdr3_aa: CASSLVPGIYGYTF
cdr3_nt: TGTGCCAGCAGCTTAGTTCCGGGAATCTATGGCTACACCTTC

d_call: TRBD2
clone_size: once
j_call: TRBJ2-1
v_call: TRBV11-3
cdr3_aa: CASSSYSGRVDEQFF
cdr3_nt: TGTGCCAGCAGCTCCTATAGCGGGAGAGTGGATGAGCAGTTCTTC

d_call: NA
clone_size: NA
j_call: TRBJ1-5
v_call: TRBV28
cdr3_aa: CASSRPSDRRQPQHF
cdr3_nt: TGTGCCAGCAGTCGGCCGAGTGACCGGCGCCAGCCCCAGCATTTT

d_call: TRBD2
clone_size: NA
j_call: TRBJ2-7
v_call: TRBV27
cdr3_aa: CASSTALAGRGGYEQYF
cdr3_nt: TGTGCCAGCAGTACCGCACTAGCGGGCCGCGGAGGTTACGAGCAGTACTTC

d_call: TRBD1
clone_size: NA
j_call: TRBJ2-1
v_call: TRBV6-1
cdr3_aa: CASSGQGETYNEQFF
cdr3_nt: TGTGCCAGCAGTGGACAGGGGGAGACGTACAATGAGCAGTTCTTC

d_call: NA
clone_size: NA
j_call: TRBJ1-5
v_call: TRBV10-3
cdr3_aa: CAISDPRGNQPQHF
cdr3_nt: TGTGCCATCAGTGACCCCAGGGGTAATCAGCCCCAGCATTTT

d_call: NA
clone_size: NA
j_call: TRBJ2-5
v_call: TRBV2
cdr3_aa: CASTKRSSGGGETQYF
cdr3_nt: TGTGCCAGCACGAAGAGGTCTTCAGGGGGAGGTGAGACCCAGTACTTC

d_call: NA
clone_size: NA
j_call: TRBJ1-4
v_call: TRBV5-6
cdr3_aa: CASSWDMEQGKLFF
cdr3_nt: TGTGCCAGCAGCTGGGACATGGAGCAAGGAAAACTGTTTTTT

d_call: NA
clone_size: once
j_call: TRBJ2-5
v_call: TRBV27
cdr3_aa: CASSWAVPPETQYF
cdr3_nt: TGTGCCAGCAGTTGGGCGGTGCCCCCAGAGACCCAGTACTTC

d_call: NA
clone_size: NA
j_call: TRBJ1-1
v_call: TRBV7-2
cdr3_aa: CASSLNRLNTEAFF
cdr3_nt: TGTGCCAGCAGCTTAAACAGATTGAACACTGAAGCTTTCTTT

d_call: NA
clone_size: NA
j_call: TRBJ2-7
v_call: TRBV2
cdr3_aa: CASSDVLRDSHYEQYF
cdr3_nt: TGTGCCAGCAGTGACGTTCTCCGGGACTCCCACTACGAGCAGTACTTC

d_call: NA
clone_size: NA
j_call: TRBJ1-2
v_call: TRBV7-8
cdr3_aa: CASSLGRQKSYGYTF
cdr3_nt: TGTGCCAGCAGCTTAGGGAGACAGAAGAGTTATGGCTACACCTTC

d_call: NA
clone_size: NA
j_call: TRBJ2-5
v_call: TRBV5-6
cdr3_aa: CASSPGAQETQYF
cdr3_nt: TGTGCCAGCAGCCCCGGGGCTCAAGAGACCCAGTACTTC

d_call: TRBD1
clone_size: few
j_call: TRBJ1-5
v_call: TRBV28
cdr3_aa: CASSHRGLGQPQHF
cdr3_nt: TGTGCCAGCAGCCACAGGGGTTTGGGTCAGCCCCAGCATTTT